This TCR beta chain comes out of a study of blood T cell repertoires in COVID-19. Study-wide background: From T cells, B-cell-depleted T cells, or PBMCs came the material, which was cDNA or gDNA.

The data were produced by immunoSEQ multiplex PCR, yet TCRdb's version contains in-frame clones alone and is incomplete. The data show around 180,000 clones, 89% seen once. Participant-given clinical history determined each cohort assignment. This TCR was sampled from a middle-aged woman with acute COVID-19. The source material was PBMCs or T cells enriched from blood (not recorded which).

CDR3 DNA: TGTGCCAGCAGCTTAGAGGATAGACAGAACAATGAGCAGTTCTTC. Residues: CASSLEDRQNNEQFF. V and J are TRBV7-2 and TRBJ2-1, with a weak D call TRBD1 (5 bases). The germline V and J ends were trimmed by 1 base and 5 bases, with 12 bases remaining between them. The CDR3 covers 15 residues. Germline V CDR1 and CDR2: SGHTA, FQGNSA.